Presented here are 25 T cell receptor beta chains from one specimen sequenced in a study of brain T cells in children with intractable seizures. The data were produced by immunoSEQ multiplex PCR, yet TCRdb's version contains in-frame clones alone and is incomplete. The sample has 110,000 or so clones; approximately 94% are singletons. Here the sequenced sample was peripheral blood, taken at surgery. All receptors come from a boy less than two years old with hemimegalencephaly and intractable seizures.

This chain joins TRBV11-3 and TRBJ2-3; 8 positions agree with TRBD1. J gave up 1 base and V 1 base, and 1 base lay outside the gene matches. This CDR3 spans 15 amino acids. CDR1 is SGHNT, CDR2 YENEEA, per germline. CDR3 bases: TGTGCCAGCAGCTTAGGGGGACAGGGCACAGATACGCAGTATTTT. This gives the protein CASSLGGQGTDTQYF.

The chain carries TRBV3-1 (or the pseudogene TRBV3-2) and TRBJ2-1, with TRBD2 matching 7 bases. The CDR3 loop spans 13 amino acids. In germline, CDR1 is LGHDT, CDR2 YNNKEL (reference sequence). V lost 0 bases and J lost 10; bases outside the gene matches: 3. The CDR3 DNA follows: TGTGCCAGCAGCCAAGAGACTAGCAGGGAGCAGTTCTTC. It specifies CASSQETSREQFF.

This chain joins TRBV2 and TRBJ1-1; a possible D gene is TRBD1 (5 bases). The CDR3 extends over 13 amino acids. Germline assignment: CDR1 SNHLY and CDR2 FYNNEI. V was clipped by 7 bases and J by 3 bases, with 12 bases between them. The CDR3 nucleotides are TGTGCCAGCACCGGGTGGGGGGACACTGAAGCTTTCTTT. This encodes CASTGWGDTEAFF.

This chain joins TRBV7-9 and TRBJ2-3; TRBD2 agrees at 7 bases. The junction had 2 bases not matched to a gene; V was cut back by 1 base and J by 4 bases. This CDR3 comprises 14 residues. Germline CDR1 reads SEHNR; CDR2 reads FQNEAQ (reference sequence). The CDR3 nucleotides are TGTGCCAGCAGCTTAGGGGGAGGGCCAGATACGCAGTATTTT. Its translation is CASSLGGGPDTQYF.

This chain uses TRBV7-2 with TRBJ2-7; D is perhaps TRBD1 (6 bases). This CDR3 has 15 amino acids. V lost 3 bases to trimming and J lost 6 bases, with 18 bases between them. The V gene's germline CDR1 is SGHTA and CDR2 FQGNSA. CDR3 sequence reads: CASSFPGHLPTEQYF. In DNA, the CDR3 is TGTGCCAGCAGCTTCCCGGGACACCTTCCCACCGAGCAGTACTTC.

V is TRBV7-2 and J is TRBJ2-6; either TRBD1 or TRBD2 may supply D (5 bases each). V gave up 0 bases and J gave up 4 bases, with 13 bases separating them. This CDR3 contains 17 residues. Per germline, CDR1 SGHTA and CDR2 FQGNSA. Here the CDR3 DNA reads TGTGCCAGCAGCTTAGCGAGGGACGCCGGAGGGGCCAACGTCCTGACTTTC. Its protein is CASSLARDAGGANVLTF.

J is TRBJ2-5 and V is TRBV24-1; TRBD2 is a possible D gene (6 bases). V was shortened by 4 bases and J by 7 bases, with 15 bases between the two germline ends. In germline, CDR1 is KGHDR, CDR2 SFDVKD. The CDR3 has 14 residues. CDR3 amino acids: CATSDPGRGWTQYF. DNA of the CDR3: TGTGCCACCAGTGACCCTGGACGGGGGTGGACCCAGTACTTC.

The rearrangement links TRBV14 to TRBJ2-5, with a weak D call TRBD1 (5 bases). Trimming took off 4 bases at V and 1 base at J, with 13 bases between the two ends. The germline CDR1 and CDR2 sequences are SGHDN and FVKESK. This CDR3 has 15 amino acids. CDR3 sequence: CASSLYGAGQETQYF. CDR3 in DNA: TGTGCCAGCAGCCTATATGGGGCAGGCCAAGAGACCCAGTACTTC.

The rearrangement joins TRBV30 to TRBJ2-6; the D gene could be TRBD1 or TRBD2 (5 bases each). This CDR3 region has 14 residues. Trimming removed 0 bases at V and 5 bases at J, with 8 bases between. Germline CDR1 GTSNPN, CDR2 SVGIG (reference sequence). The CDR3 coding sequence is TGTGCCTGGAGTGTACGGGGCAGGGCCAACGTCCTGACTTTC. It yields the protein CAWSVRGRANVLTF.

CDR3 nucleotides: TGCGCCAGCAGCCTTGGGCCTGAAGCTTTCTTT. It encodes CASSLGPEAFF. V and J are TRBV4-1 and TRBJ1-1; D gene uncertain. CDR1 and CDR2 from the germline V gene are MGHRA and YSYEKL. The CDR3 covers 11 residues. V shed 4 bases and J shed 6 bases, with 6 bases lying between them.

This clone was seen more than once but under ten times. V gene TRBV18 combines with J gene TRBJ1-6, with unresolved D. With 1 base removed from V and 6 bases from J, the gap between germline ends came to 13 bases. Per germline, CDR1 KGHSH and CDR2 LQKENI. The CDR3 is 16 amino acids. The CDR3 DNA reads TGTGCCAGCTCACCACTCCCCCGCATGTCTAATTCACCCCTCCACTTT. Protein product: CASSPLPRMSNSPLHF.

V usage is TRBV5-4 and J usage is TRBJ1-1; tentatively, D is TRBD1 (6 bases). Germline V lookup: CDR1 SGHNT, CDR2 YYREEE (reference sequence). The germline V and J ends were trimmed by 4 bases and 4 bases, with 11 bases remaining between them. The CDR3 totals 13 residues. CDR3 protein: CASSPTGTTEAFF. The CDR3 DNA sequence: TGTGCCAGCAGCCCGACAGGCACCACTGAAGCTTTCTTT. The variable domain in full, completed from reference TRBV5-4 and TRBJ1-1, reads ETGVTQSPTHLIKTRGQQVTLRCSSQSGHNTVSWYQQALGQGPQFIFQYYREEENGRGNFPPRFSGLQFPNYSSELNVNALELDDSALYLCASSPTGTTEAFFGQGTRLTVV.

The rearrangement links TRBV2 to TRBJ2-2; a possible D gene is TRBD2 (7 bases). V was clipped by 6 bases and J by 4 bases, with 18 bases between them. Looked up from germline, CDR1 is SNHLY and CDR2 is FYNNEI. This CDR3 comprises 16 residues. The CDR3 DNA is TGTGCCAGCAGCGGGGAGGGGGTCCGTGGCACCGGGGAGCTGTTTTTT. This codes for CASSGEGVRGTGELFF.

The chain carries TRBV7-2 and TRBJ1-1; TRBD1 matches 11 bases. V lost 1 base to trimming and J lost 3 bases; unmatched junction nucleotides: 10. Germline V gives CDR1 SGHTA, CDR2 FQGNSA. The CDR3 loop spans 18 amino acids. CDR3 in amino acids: CASSLVGQGAYGYTEAFF. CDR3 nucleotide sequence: TGTGCCAGCAGCTTAGTAGGACAGGGGGCTTATGGGTACACTGAAGCTTTCTTT.

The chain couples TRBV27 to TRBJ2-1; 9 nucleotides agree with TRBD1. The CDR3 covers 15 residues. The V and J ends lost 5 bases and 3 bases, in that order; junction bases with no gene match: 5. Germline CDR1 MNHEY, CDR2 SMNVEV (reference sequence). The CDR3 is CASSAAGQGYNEQFF. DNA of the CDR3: TGTGCCAGCAGTGCCGCGGGACAGGGCTACAATGAGCAGTTCTTC.

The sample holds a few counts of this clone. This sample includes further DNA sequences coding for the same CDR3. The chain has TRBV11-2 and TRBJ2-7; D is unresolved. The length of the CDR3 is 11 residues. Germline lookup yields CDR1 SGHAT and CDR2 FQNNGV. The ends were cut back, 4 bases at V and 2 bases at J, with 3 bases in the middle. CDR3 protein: CASSSTYEQYF. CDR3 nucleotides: TGTGCCAGCAGCTCGACCTACGAGCAGTACTTC.

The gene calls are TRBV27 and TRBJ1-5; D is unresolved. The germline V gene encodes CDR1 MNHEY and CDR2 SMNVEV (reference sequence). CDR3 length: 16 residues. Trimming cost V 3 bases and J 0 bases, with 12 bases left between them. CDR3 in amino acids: CASSLAGVNSNQPQHF. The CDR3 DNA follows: TGTGCCAGCAGTTTGGCGGGCGTGAATAGCAATCAGCCCCAGCATTTT.

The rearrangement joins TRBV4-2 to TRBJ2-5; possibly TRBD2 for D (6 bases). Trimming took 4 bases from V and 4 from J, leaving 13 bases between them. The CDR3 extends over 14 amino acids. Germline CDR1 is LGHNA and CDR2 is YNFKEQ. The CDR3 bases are TGTGCCAGCAGCCCCCACGAGGGAGGAGAGACCCAGTACTTC. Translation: CASSPHEGGETQYF.

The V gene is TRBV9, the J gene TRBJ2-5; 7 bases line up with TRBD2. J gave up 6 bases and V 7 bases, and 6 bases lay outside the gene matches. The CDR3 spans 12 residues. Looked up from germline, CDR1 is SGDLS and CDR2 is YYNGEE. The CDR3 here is CASSRREKTQYF. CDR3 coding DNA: TGTGCCAGCTCTCGGCGGGAGAAGACCCAGTACTTC.

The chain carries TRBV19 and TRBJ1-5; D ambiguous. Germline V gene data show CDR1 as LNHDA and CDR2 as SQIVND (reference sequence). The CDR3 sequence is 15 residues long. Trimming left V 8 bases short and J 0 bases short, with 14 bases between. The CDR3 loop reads CASRDPVYSNQPQHF. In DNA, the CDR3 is TGTGCCAGTCGTGACCCGGTATATAGCAATCAGCCCCAGCATTTT.

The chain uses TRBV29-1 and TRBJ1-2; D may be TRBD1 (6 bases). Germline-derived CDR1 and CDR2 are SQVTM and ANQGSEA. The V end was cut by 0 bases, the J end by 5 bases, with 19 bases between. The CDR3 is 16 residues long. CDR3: CSVEDYRGEASYGYTF. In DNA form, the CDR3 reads TGCAGCGTTGAAGACTATAGGGGGGAAGCATCGTATGGCTACACCTTC. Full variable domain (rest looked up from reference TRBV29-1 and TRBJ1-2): SAVISQKPSRDICQRGTSLTIQCQVDSQVTMMFWYRQQPGQSLTLIATANQGSEATYESGFVIDKFPISRPNLTFSTLTVSNMSPEDSSIYLCSVEDYRGEASYGYTFGSGTRLTVV.

CDR3 nucleotides: TGTGCCAGCAGCGTTCGCCCAGGTGCCTCCTACGAGCAGTACTTC. This translates into CASSVRPGASYEQYF. V gene TRBV27 combines with J gene TRBJ2-7; D call uncertain. The CDR3 runs 15 residues. CDR1 MNHEY and CDR2 SMNVEV come from the germline V gene (reference sequence). With 6 bases removed from V and 0 bases from J, the gap between germline ends came to 15 bases.

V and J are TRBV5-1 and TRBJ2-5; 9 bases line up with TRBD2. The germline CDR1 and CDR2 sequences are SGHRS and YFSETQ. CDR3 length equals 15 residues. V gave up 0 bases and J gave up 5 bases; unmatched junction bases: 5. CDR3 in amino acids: CASSLVSGGSETQYF. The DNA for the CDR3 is TGCGCCAGCAGCTTGGTTAGCGGGGGCTCGGAGACCCAGTACTTC.

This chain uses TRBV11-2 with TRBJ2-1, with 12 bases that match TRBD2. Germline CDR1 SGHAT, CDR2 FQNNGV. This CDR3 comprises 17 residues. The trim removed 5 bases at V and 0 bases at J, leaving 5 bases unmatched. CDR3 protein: CASSARTSGTSYNEQFF. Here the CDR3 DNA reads TGTGCCAGCAGCGCAAGGACTAGCGGGACCTCCTACAATGAGCAGTTCTTC. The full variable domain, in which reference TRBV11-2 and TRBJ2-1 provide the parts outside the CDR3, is EAGVAQSPRYKIIEKRQSVAFWCNPISGHATLYWYQQILGQGPKLLIQFQNNGVVDDSQLPKDRFSAERLKGVDSTLKIQPAKLEDSAVYLCASSARTSGTSYNEQFFGPGTRLTVL.

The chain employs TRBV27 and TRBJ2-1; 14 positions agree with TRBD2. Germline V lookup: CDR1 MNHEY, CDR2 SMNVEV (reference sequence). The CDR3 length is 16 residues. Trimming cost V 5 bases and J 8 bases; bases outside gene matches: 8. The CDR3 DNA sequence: TGTGCCAGCAGTGAGAGGGGGACTAGCGGGAGAGATGAGCAGTTCTTC. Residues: CASSERGTSGRDEQFF.